In this sample, the clone carrying this T cell receptor (beta chain) turned up a few times. This sample was included in a study of cytomegalovirus exposure and HLA in healthy donors. Trimming took off 0 bases at V and 0 bases at J, with 10 bases between the two ends. The CDR3 runs 15 residues. Germline CDR1 is SGHRS and CDR2 is YFSETQ. Primers for the PCR totalled 60 Vbeta and 13 Jbeta. Assay used: immunoSEQ multiplex PCR; TCRdb lists only in-frame clones, some missing. The top ten hold approximately 1.3% of the sample, which has some 180,000 clones, 9.5% seen once. The rearrangement links TRBV5-1 to TRBJ2-7; D is possibly TRBD2 (6 bases). Material: PBMCs. The sequence came from a woman between 25 and 40 years old in good health and CMV-seropositive. CDR3 residues: CASSLVEGGSYEQYF. In DNA, the CDR3 is TGCGCCAGCAGCTTGGTCGAGGGAGGCTCCTACGAGCAGTACTTC.